This passage covers 2 T cell receptor beta chains from one sample sequenced in a study of cytomegalovirus exposure and HLA in healthy donors. Primers included in the PCR were 60 Vbeta and 13 Jbeta primers. Produced via immunoSEQ multiplex PCR; TCRdb's table is partial and in-frame only. Of some 150,000 clones listed, around 79% were seen once; the top ten hold about 6.7%. Sequencing was carried out using PBMCs. The receptors were sampled from a man aged 50-59 years in good health and CMV-seropositive.

The chain combines TRBV28 with TRBJ2-3, with a tentative D call TRBD1 (6 bases). Trimming took 4 bases from V and 5 from J, leaving 13 bases between them. This CDR3 is built from 14 residues. Germline V gene data show CDR1 as MDHEN and CDR2 as SYDVKM. The CDR3 sequence: CASSSHGTLDTQYF. The DNA for the CDR3 is TGTGCCAGCAGTTCCCATGGGACACTAGATACGCAGTATTTT.

V is TRBV5-5 and J is TRBJ1-5, with 9 bases lining up with TRBD1. In germline, CDR1 is SGHKS, CDR2 YYEKEE (reference sequence). V lost 4 bases, J lost 6 bases, and 8 bases stayed unmatched. The CDR3 covers 15 residues. The CDR3 loop reads CASSASWTGVQPQHF. CDR3 DNA: TGTGCCAGCAGCGCTAGCTGGACAGGGGTTCAGCCCCAGCATTTT. The whole variable domain, remainder taken from reference TRBV5-5 and TRBJ1-5, is DAGVTQSPTHLIKTRGQQVTLRCSPISGHKSVSWYQQVLGQGPQFIFQYYEKEERGRGNFPDRFSARQFPNYSSELNVNALLLGDSALYLCASSASWTGVQPQHFGDGTRLSIL.